The 15 T cell receptor beta chains below all came from one sample that was sequenced in a study of cytomegalovirus exposure and HLA in healthy donors. The study ran its PCR with 60 Vbeta and 13 Jbeta primers. Assay used: immunoSEQ multiplex PCR; TCRdb lists only in-frame clones, some missing. The sample totals approximately 38,000 clones; its top ten clones hold about 1.2%. Specimen: PBMCs. These receptors were obtained from a man aged 25 to 40 in good health and CMV-seronegative.

This sequence joins TRBV6-1 and TRBJ2-1, with TRBD1 as a possible D gene (6 bases). The germline gives CDR1 MNHNS, CDR2 SASEGT. V lost 5 bases and J lost 7, with 15 bases in between. The CDR3 is 14 amino acids. The CDR3 reads CASSLQTGNNEQFF. The CDR3 region has the DNA TGTGCCAGCAGTCTCCAGACAGGAAATAATGAGCAGTTCTTC.

The V gene is TRBV30, the J gene TRBJ1-5; D gene unclear. The CDR3 has 14 amino acids. Germline CDR1 is GTSNPN and CDR2 is SVGIG (reference sequence). Trimming shortened V by 1 base and J by 3 bases, and 10 bases separated the two germline ends. The CDR3: CAWSGAGANQPQHF. In DNA, the CDR3 is TGTGCCTGGAGTGGGGCCGGCGCCAATCAGCCCCAGCATTTT.

V is TRBV5-1 and J is TRBJ1-4, with 8 bases matching TRBD1. This CDR3 has 16 residues. Per germline, CDR1 SGHRS and CDR2 YFSETQ. The V segment lost 4 bases and the J segment 1 base; nucleotides outside the gene matches: 6. The CDR3 reads CASSRTGLETNEKLFF. CDR3 nucleotides: TGCGCCAGCAGCAGGACAGGGCTGGAAACTAATGAAAAACTGTTTTTT. Full variable domain (outside the CDR3, taken from reference TRBV5-1 and TRBJ1-4): KAGVTQTPRYLIKTRGQQVTLSCSPISGHRSVSWYQQTPGQGLQFLFEYFSETQRNKGNFPGRFSGRQFSNSRSEMNVSTLELGDSALYLCASSRTGLETNEKLFFGSGTQLSVL.

In DNA form, the CDR3 reads TGTGCCAGCAGTGAGGGCCCCTATGGCTACACCTTC. Protein product: CASSEGPYGYTF. This sequence joins TRBV25-1 and TRBJ1-2; D is ambiguous. CDR1 MGHDK and CDR2 SYGVNS come from the germline V gene. The CDR3 is made up of 12 amino acids. V was shortened by 3 bases and J by 4 bases, with 6 bases between the two germline ends.

The V gene is TRBV5-1, the J gene TRBJ2-3, with 8 bases matching TRBD1. The germline CDR1 and CDR2 sequences are SGHRS and YFSETQ. This CDR3 is built from 16 residues. Trimming cost V 5 bases and J 1 base; bases outside gene matches: 9. CDR3 residues: CASRYRPGQGTDTQYF. CDR3 DNA: TGCGCCAGCAGATATCGACCGGGACAGGGCACAGATACGCAGTATTTT.

The J gene is TRBJ2-1, the V gene TRBV11-2; 10 bases map to TRBD2. V lost 0 bases to trimming and J lost 11 bases; unmatched junction nucleotides: 16. This CDR3 comprises 18 residues. Germline CDR1 and CDR2: SGHAT and FQNNGV. CDR3 region: CASSLDLLAGGPREKQFF. The CDR3 coding sequence is TGTGCCAGCAGCTTAGATCTATTAGCGGGAGGCCCCCGGGAGAAGCAGTTCTTC.

The rearrangement uses TRBV6-1 and TRBJ2-7; TRBD1 is a possible D gene (6 bases). The CDR3 spans 13 residues. CDR1 is MNHNS and CDR2 is SASEGT in the germline V gene. V lost 8 bases and J 3 bases, leaving 14 bases between the germline ends. The CDR3 spells CASYDRSIYEQYF. The CDR3 DNA sequence: TGTGCCAGCTACGACAGGAGCATCTACGAGCAGTACTTC.

The chain is built from TRBV6-5 and TRBJ1-6; no clear D gene. Trimming stripped 2 bases from V and 4 bases from J, with 12 bases between. Germline values: CDR1 MNHEY, CDR2 SVGAGI. CDR3 length: 16 amino acids. DNA of the CDR3: TGTGCCAGCAGTTACGAGGCAGTCCGATATAATTCACCCCTCCACTTT. Protein: CASSYEAVRYNSPLHF.

The CDR3 reads CASSEAFTYGYTF. As DNA, the CDR3 is TGTGCCAGCAGTGAAGCGTTTACCTACGGCTACACCTTC. The genes are TRBV6-1 and TRBJ1-2; D not certain. CDR3 length: 13 amino acids. V dropped 0 bases and J dropped 8 bases, with 10 bases sitting between them. Germline-derived CDR1 and CDR2 are MNHNS and SASEGT.

The V call is TRBV4-3, the J call TRBJ2-1; 12 nucleotides match TRBD2. Per germline, CDR1 LGHNA and CDR2 YSLEER. V was pared by 3 bases and J by 8 bases, with 2 bases of the junction left unmatched. The CDR3 contains 14 residues. Here the CDR3 DNA reads TGCGCCAGCAGCCACCGACTAGCGGGGGATGAGCAGTTCTTC. This translates into CASSHRLAGDEQFF.

V and J are TRBV5-8 and TRBJ2-4; maybe TRBD2 (5 bases). The CDR3 has 13 amino acids. V gave up 2 bases and J gave up 7 bases, with 10 bases separating them. In germline, CDR1 is SGHTS, CDR2 YDEGEE. Here the CDR3 DNA reads TGTGCCAGCAGCTTAGGAGGAAGGAACATTCAGTACTTC. It yields the protein CASSLGGRNIQYF.

The J gene is TRBJ2-7, the V gene TRBV20-1; TRBD2 might be the D (5 bases). The CDR3 is 11 amino acids. Looked up from germline, CDR1 is DFQATT and CDR2 is SNEGSKA (reference sequence). Deletions cut 1 base from V and 4 bases from J, with 5 bases between. CDR3 nucleotide sequence: TGCAGTGCTAGAGGCGGGTACGAGCAGTACTTC. It encodes CSARGGYEQYF.

This chain uses TRBV6-5 with TRBJ2-7; D possibly corresponds to TRBD2 (5 bases). The CDR3 has 14 residues. V lost 6 bases and J lost 5, with 17 bases in between. Looked up from germline, CDR1 is MNHEY and CDR2 is SVGAGI. The CDR3 DNA sequence: TGTGCCAGCAGCTGGACTGGGCTCCTCGACGAGCAGTACTTC. This sequence encodes CASSWTGLLDEQYF.

V gene TRBV30 combines with J gene TRBJ1-1; 8 positions agree with TRBD1. Germline V gene sequence: CDR1 GTSNPN, CDR2 SVGIG (reference sequence). This CDR3 has 13 residues. Unmatched junction bases numbered 5, after V lost 8 bases and J lost 0 bases. The CDR3 sequence: CARTGSMNTEAFF. The CDR3 DNA reads TGTGCCCGGACAGGGTCCATGAACACTGAAGCTTTCTTT.

The V call is TRBV7-2, the J call TRBJ1-2, with 7 bases identical to TRBD1. Germline CDR1 and CDR2: SGHTA and FQGNSA. V lost 5 bases, J lost 8 bases, and 17 bases stayed unmatched. The CDR3 is 16 amino acids. The CDR3 protein is CASSRSLTQGRQGYTF. The DNA for the CDR3 is TGTGCCAGCAGCCGAAGCCTGACACAGGGGAGGCAGGGCTACACCTTC.